This T cell receptor (beta chain) was captured in a study of blood T cell repertoires in COVID-19. Study overall: Spain, Italy and the United States supplied samples that represented acute and convalescent COVID-19.

V was pared by 4 bases and J by 2 bases, with 18 bases between. CDR3 size: 18 residues. The germline gives CDR1 MNHEY, CDR2 SMNVEV (reference sequence). Study processing details: Amplifying reference gene primers gave estimates of nucleated cell counts. Measured with immunoSEQ multiplex PCR; TCRdb has only the in-frame clones, and not every one. V, J and clone size are taken as reported in that table, and D and trimming were inferred from the DNA itself. The sample lists 140,000 to 150,000 clones; 87% were seen once. Participant ages covered about 18 to 100 years across 25 or so US areas. Categorization into cohorts depended on clinical history that participants reported.

The V call is TRBV27, the J call TRBJ2-6, with TRBD1 as a possible D gene (5 bases). This clonotype was sampled from a woman aged 40 to 49 who had been exposed to COVID-19. Specimen: PBMCs or T cells enriched from blood (not recorded which). The CDR3 sequence is CASSSHRQSFTGANVLTF. CDR3 bases: TGTGCCAGCAGTTCCCACCGACAGAGTTTTACTGGGGCCAACGTCCTGACTTTC.